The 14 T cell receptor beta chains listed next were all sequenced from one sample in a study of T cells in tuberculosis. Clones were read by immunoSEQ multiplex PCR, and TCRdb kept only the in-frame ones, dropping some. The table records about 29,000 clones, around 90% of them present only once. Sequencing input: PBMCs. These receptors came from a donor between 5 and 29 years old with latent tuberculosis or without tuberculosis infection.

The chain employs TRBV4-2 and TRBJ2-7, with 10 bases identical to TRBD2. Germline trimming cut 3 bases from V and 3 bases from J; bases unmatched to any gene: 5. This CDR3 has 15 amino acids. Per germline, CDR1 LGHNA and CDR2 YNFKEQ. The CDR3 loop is CASSQERGGYYEQYF. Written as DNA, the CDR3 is TGTGCCAGCAGCCAGGAGCGGGGGGGCTACTACGAGCAGTACTTC.

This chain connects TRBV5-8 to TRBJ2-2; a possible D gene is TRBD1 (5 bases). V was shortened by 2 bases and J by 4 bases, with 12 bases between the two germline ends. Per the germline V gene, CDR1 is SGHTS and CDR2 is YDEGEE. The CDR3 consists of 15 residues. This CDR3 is CASSLRGVGTGELFF. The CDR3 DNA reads TGTGCCAGCAGCTTAAGGGGCGTGGGCACCGGGGAGCTGTTTTTT.

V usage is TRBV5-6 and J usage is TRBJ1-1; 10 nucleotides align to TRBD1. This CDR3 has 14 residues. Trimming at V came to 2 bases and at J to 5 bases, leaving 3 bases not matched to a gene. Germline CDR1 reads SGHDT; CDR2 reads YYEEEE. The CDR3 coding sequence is TGTGCCAGCAGCTTCGGGACAGGGGCTACTGAAGCTTTCTTT. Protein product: CASSFGTGATEAFF. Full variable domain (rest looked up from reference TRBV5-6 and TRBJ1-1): DAGVTQSPTHLIKTRGQQVTLRCSPKSGHDTVSWYQQALGQGPQFIFQYYEEEERQRGNFPDRFSGHQFPNYSSELNVNALLLGDSALYLCASSFGTGATEAFFGQGTRLTVV.

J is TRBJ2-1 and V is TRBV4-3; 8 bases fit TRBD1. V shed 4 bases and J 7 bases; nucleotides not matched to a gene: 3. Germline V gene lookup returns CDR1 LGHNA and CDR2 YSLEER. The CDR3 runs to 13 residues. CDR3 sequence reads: CASSPRQGNEQFF. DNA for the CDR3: TGCGCCAGCAGCCCTCGACAGGGGAATGAGCAGTTCTTC.

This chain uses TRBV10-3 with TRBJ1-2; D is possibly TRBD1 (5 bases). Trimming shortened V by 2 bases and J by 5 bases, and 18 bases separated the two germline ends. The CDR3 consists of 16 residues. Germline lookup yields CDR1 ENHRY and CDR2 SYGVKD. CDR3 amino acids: CAISEDPGPTIYGYTF. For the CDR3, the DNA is TGTGCCATCAGTGAGGACCCAGGGCCAACGATATATGGCTACACCTTC.

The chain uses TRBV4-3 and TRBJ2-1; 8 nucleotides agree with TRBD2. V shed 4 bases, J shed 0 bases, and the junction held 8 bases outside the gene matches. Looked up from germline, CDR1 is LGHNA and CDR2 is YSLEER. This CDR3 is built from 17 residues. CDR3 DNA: TGCGCCAGCAGCCCAGCCGGGGGGGGAAGCTCCTACAATGAGCAGTTCTTC. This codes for CASSPAGGGSSYNEQFF.

CDR3: CASSVWGGGVTGELFF. In DNA form, the CDR3 reads TGTGCCAGCAGCGTATGGGGCGGGGGCGTTACCGGGGAGCTGTTTTTT. The chain joins TRBV9 to TRBJ2-2, with a tentative D call TRBD2 (7 bases). The CDR3 contains 16 residues. V was cut by 1 base and J by 5 bases, with 15 bases left in between. In germline, CDR1 is SGDLS, CDR2 YYNGEE. Variable domain in full (rest from reference TRBV9 and TRBJ2-2): DSGVTQTPKHLITATGQRVTLRCSPRSGDLSVYWYQQSLDQGLQFLIQYYNGEERAKGNILERFSAQQFPDLHSELNLSSLELGDSALYFCASSVWGGGVTGELFFGEGSRLTVL.

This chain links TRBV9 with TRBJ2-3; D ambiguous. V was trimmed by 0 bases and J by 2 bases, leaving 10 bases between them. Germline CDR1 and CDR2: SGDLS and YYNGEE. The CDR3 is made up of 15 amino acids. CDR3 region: CASSVVGTDTDTQYF. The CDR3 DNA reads TGTGCCAGCAGCGTAGTAGGAACAGACACAGATACGCAGTATTTT.

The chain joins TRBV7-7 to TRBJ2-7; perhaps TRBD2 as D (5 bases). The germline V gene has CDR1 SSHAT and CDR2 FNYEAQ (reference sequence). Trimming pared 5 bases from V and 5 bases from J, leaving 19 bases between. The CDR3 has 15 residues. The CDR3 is CASSAGRGWVDEQYF. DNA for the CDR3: TGTGCCAGCAGCGCAGGACGGGGATGGGTGGACGAGCAGTACTTC. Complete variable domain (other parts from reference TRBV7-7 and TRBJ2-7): GAGVSQSPRYKVTKRGQDVTLRCDPISSHATLYWYQQALGQGPEFLTYFNYEAQPDKSGLPSDRFSAERPEGSISTLTIQRTEQRDSAMYRCASSAGRGWVDEQYFGPGTRLTVT.

The CDR3 reads CASSLAAGGGIYGYTF. The CDR3 coding sequence is TGTGCCAGCAGCTTGGCAGCCGGCGGGGGAATCTATGGCTACACCTTC. The chain recombines TRBV5-5 with TRBJ1-2; weak D call: TRBD1 (5 bases). V gave up 0 bases and J gave up 4 bases, with 16 bases separating them. This CDR3 spans 16 amino acids. Germline assignment: CDR1 SGHKS and CDR2 YYEKEE (reference sequence).

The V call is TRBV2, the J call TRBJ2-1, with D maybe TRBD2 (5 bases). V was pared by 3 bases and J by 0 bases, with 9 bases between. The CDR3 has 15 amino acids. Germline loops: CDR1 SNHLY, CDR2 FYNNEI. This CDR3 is CASSDSASSYNEQFF. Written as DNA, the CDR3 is TGTGCCAGCAGTGATAGCGCTAGCTCCTACAATGAGCAGTTCTTC.

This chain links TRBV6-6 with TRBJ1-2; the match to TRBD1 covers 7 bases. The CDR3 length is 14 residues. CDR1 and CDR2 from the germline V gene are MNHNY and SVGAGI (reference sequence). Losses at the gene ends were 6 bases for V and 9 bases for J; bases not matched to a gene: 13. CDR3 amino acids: CASSQTGPRGSYTF. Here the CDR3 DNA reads TGTGCCAGCAGCCAGACAGGGCCCCGCGGGAGCTACACCTTC.

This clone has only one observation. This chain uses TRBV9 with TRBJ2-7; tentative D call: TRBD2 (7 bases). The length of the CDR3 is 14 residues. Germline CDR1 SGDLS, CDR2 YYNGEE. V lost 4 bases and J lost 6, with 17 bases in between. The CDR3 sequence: CASSKLAGASEQYF. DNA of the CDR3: TGTGCCAGCAGCAAACTTGCGGGGGCTAGCGAGCAGTACTTC. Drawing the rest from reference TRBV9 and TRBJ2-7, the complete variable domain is DSGVTQTPKHLITATGQRVTLRCSPRSGDLSVYWYQQSLDQGLQFLIQYYNGEERAKGNILERFSAQQFPDLHSELNLSSLELGDSALYFCASSKLAGASEQYFGPGTRLTVT.

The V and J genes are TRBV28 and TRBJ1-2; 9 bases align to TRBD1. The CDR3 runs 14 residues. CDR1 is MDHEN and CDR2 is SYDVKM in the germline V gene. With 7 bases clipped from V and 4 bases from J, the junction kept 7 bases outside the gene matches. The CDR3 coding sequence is TGTGCCAGCAATGACAGGGGGTTGGGCTATGGCTACACCTTC. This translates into CASNDRGLGYGYTF.